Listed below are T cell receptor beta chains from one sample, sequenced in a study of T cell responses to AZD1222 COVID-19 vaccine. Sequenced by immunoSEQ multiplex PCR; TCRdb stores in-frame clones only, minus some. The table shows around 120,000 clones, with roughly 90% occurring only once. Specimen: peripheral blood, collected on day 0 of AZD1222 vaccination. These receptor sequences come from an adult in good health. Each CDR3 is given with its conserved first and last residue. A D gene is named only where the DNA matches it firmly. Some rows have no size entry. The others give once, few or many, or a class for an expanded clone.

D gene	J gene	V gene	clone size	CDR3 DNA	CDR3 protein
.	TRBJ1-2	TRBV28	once	TGTGCCAGCAGTCCGACCAACTCCTATGGCTACACCTTC	CASSPTNSYGYTF
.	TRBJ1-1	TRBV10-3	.	TGTGCCATCAGTAAAAACAGGGAGGTGAACACTGAAGCTTTCTTT	CAISKNREVNTEAFF
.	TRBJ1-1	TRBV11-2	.	TGTGCCAGCAGCTTAGCGTATGGAGGGGCCACTGAAGCTTTCTTT	CASSLAYGGATEAFF
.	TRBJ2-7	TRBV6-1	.	TGTGCCAGCAGTGAAGCGCTTGGGGTCTCCTACGAGCAGTACTTC	CASSEALGVSYEQYF
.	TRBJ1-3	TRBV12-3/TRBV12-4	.	TGTGCCAGCAGTTTAATTCGGGGAACCATATATTTT	CASSLIRGTIYF
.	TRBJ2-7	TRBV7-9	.	TGTGCCAGCAGCGCACAGGGTTTTGACGAGCAGTACTTC	CASSAQGFDEQYF
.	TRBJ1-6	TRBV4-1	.	TGCGCCAGCAGAACGGGACACGGTGAAGGTTCACCCCTCCACTTT	CASRTGHGEGSPLHF
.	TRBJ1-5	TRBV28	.	TGTGCCAGCAAAGGGGATCAGCCCCAGCATTTT	CASKGDQPQHF
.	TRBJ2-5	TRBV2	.	TGTGCCAGCAGTGGCAGCCTGGGGTCCCAAGAGACCCAGTACTTC	CASSGSLGSQETQYF
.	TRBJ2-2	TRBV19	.	TGTGCCAGTAGTTGGGCCCCGAACACCGGGGAGCTGTTTTTT	CASSWAPNTGELFF
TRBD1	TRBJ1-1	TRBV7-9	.	TGTGCCAGCAGCCTCTCCGGGACAGGGGGCAGAAGAACTGAAGCTTTCTTT	CASSLSGTGGRRTEAFF
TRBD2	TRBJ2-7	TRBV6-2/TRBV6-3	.	TGTGCCAGCAGTTACTCGGGCGGGAGGGCCTACGAGCAGTACTTC	CASSYSGGRAYEQYF
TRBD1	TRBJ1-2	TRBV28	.	TGTGCCAGCGGCCCAGACAGGGGGCAGGGCTACACCTTC	CASGPDRGQGYTF
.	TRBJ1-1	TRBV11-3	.	TGTGCCAGCAGCTTAGCTGGCACTGAAGCTTTCTTT	CASSLAGTEAFF
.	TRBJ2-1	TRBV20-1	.	TGCAGTGCTAGTTCCGGGGCCGGCTCCTACAATGAGCAGTTCTTC	CSASSGAGSYNEQFF
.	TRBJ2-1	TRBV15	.	TGTGCCACCAGCATTAGTTCCTACAATGAGCAGTTCTTC	CATSISSYNEQFF
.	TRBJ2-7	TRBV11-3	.	TGTGCCAGCAGCTTAGGGGTTAGCACCAGCGAGCAGTACTTC	CASSLGVSTSEQYF
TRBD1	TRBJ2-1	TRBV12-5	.	TGTGCTAGTGGTTTGGTACTGGGGGACAGGGTAACGTATGAGCAGTTCTTC	CASGLVLGDRVTYEQFF
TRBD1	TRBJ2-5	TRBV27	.	TGTGCCAGCTGGGGACAGGGGGCTGGTGAGACCCAGTACTTC	CASWGQGAGETQYF
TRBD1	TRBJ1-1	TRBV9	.	TGTGCCAGCAGCGCACAGGGGCACACTGAAGCTTTCTTT	CASSAQGHTEAFF
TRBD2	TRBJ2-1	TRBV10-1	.	TGCGCCAGCAGGACTAGCAGGTTCCCGACCTACAATGAGCAGTTCTTC	CASRTSRFPTYNEQFF
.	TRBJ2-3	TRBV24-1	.	TGTGCCACCAGTGGCACAGGGCAGGGCACAGATACGCAGTATTTT	CATSGTGQGTDTQYF
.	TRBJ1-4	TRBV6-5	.	TGTGCCAGCAGTTCGGTAGCTGGACGAAAACTGTTTTTT	CASSSVAGRKLFF
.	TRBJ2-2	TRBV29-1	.	TGCAGCGTTGCTGGGCCTCACACCGGGGAGCTGTTTTTT	CSVAGPHTGELFF
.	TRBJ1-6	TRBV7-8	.	TGTGCCAGCAGCTTATCGGCAGGCTCGGGACCCCTCCACTTT	CASSLSAGSGPLHF
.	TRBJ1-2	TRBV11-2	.	TGTGCCAGCAGCCCGTCACGACAGGCTAACTATGGCTACACCTTC	CASSPSRQANYGYTF
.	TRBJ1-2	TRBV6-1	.	TGTGCCAGCAGTGAATGGGGGGCCGGCTATGGCTACACCTTC	CASSEWGAGYGYTF
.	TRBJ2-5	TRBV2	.	TGTGCCAGCAGTGAAGGGTCCGTGGAGACCCAGTACTTC	CASSEGSVETQYF
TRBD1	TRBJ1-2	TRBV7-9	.	TGTGCCAGCAGCCAAACGACAGGGACCGGCTACACCTTC	CASSQTTGTGYTF
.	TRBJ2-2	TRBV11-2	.	TGTGTCTCTCGGACCCCTCACGGCGGGGAGCTGTTTTTT	CVSRTPHGGELFF
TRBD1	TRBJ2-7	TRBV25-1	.	TGTGCCAGCAGTCCTATGGGACAGGGCGTCCACGAGCAGTACTTC	CASSPMGQGVHEQYF
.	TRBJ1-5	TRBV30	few	TGTGCCTGGAGTACGGATAGCAATCAGCCCCAGCATTTT	CAWSTDSNQPQHF
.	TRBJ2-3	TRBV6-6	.	TGTGCCAGCAGTTCTTCAGATACGCAGTATTTT	CASSSSDTQYF
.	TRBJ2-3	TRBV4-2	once	TGTGCCAGCAGCCAAGATAGGGCCGGGAGAAGAGATACGCAGTATTTT	CASSQDRAGRRDTQYF
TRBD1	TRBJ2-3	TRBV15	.	TGTGCCACCAGCAGGACAGGGGAACAAGATACGCAGTATTTT	CATSRTGEQDTQYF
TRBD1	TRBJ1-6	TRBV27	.	TGTGCCAGCAGGCCTAAGGGGACAGGGGGTAATTCACCCCTCCACTTT	CASRPKGTGGNSPLHF
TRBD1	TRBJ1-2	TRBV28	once	TGTGCCAGCAGCAACGACAGGGAGGGCTATGGCTACACCTTC	CASSNDREGYGYTF
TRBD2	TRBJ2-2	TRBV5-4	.	TGTGCCAGCAGCCAGCCGGGACTAGCGGGAGGGCCCACCGGGGAGCTGTTTTTT	CASSQPGLAGGPTGELFF
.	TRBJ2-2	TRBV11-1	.	TGTGCCAGCAGCACCATTGTTGGGGGACTCACCGGGGAGCTGTTTTTT	CASSTIVGGLTGELFF
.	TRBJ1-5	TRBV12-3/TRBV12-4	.	TGTGCCAGCAGTCCACAGGAACAGCCCCAGCATTTT	CASSPQEQPQHF
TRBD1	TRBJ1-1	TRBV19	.	TGTGCCAGCAAACACAGGGGATCGAAGGGAACTGAAGCTTTCTTT	CASKHRGSKGTEAFF
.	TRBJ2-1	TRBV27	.	TGTGCCAGCAGTTCATGGTCCTCCTACAATGAGCAGTTCTTC	CASSSWSSYNEQFF